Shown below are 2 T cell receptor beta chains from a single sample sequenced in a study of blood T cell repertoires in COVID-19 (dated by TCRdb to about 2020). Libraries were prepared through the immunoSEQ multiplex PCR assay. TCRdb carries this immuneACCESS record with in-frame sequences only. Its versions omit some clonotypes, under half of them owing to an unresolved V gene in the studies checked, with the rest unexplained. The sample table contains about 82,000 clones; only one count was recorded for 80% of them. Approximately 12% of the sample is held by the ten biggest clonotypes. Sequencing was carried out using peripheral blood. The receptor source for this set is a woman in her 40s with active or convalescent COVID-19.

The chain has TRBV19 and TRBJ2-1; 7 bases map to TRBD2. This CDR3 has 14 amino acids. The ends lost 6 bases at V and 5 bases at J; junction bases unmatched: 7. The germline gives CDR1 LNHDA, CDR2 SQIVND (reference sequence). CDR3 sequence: CASSFWEGHNEQFF. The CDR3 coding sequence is TGTGCCAGTAGCTTTTGGGAGGGCCACAATGAGCAGTTCTTC.

The CDR3 bases are TGTGCCAGCAGCTCGGGGGGGGAGAGCTATAATTCACCCCTCCACTTT. The encoded protein is CASSSGGESYNSPLHF. The chain carries TRBV13 and TRBJ1-6; D is possibly TRBD1 (5 bases). V dropped 4 bases and J dropped 3 bases, with 13 bases sitting between them. The CDR3 extends over 16 amino acids. Germline values: CDR1 PRHDT, CDR2 FYEKMQ (reference sequence).